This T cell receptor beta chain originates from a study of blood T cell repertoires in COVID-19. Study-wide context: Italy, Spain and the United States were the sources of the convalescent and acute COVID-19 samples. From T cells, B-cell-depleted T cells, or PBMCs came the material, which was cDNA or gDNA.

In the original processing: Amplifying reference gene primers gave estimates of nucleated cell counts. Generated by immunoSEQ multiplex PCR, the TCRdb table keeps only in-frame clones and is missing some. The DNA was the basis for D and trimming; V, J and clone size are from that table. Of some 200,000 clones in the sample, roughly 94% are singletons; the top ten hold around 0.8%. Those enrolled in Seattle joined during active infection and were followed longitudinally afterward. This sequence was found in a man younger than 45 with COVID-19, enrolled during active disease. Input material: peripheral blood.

The DNA for the CDR3 is TGTGCCAGCAGTGAAAGACCGGACAGCAATTCACCCCTCCACTTT. Translated, it gives CASSERPDSNSPLHF. The chain couples TRBV6-1 to TRBJ1-6, with a weak D call TRBD1 (6 bases). The CDR3 is made up of 15 amino acids. V was pared by 2 bases and J by 7 bases, with 12 bases between. The germline V gene encodes CDR1 MNHNS and CDR2 SASEGT.